This section outlines one T cell receptor beta chain sequence together with its context. Its antigen remains unknown. The data originate from a study of T-cell reconstitution after alpha-beta-depleted transplantation in children. Trimming removed 2 bases at V and 2 bases at J, with 15 bases between. Germline V gene sequence: CDR1 MNHEY, CDR2 SVGAGI. The CDR3 runs to 16 residues. Unique molecular identifiers tagged the TCRbeta library. Each CDR3 protein gets one entry after TCRdb re-called the PCR reads with MiXCR. The table shows fewer than 550,000 distinct CDR3 sequences, with roughly an eighth occurring only once. Study-wide results and limits: Expanded graft clones, several hundred of them, were reportedly the source of alpha-beta T cells about two months after transplant. Surviving recipient T cells and thymic progenitors accounted for the high day-60 TCRbeta diversity observed in some patients. Hyperexpanded clones declined; after one year, newly produced T cells mostly supplied diversity.

This receptor was taken from a female patient aged 2-15 years who had a stem cell transplant for aplastic anemia, so the T cells may come from the graft donor. Here the sequenced sample was PBMCs, mostly from graft donor cells, taken 180 days after TCRalphabeta/CD19-depleted stem cell transplant. This rearrangement joins TRBV6-5 to TRBJ2-5, with D possibly TRBD1 on 6 matching bases. The CDR3 is CASSYIPGHRQETQYF. The CDR3 DNA reads as TGTGCCAGCAGTTACATCCCGGGACATAGACAAGAGACCCAGTACTTC.